The source of this T cell receptor (beta chain) is a study of blood T cell repertoires in COVID-19. Study at large: COVID-19 samples from acute and convalescent phases originated in the United States, Italy and Spain. Sources were T cells, B-cell-depleted T cells, or PBMCs; the material itself was cDNA or gDNA.

Germline V gene lookup returns CDR1 SGHKS and CDR2 YYEKEE (reference sequence). The CDR3 is 13 residues long. V dropped 5 bases and J dropped 3 bases, with 11 bases sitting between them. Sequencing used immunoSEQ multiplex PCR; TCRdb keeps in-frame clones, though not all of them. The sample contains around 300,000 clones, about 90% of which appear only once. Sequencing used peripheral blood. This receptor was obtained from a woman under 40 with COVID-19, enrolled during active disease. The chain couples TRBV5-5 to TRBJ1-1, with D perhaps TRBD1 (6 bases). In DNA form, the CDR3 reads TGTGCCAGCAGGATAGGGGGATACACTGAAGCTTTCTTT. This codes for CASRIGGYTEAFF.